The 25 T cell receptor beta chains reported below all come from one sample, sequenced in a study of control samples from healthy donors and cancer patients. Some clones are missing from TCRdb's copy, which holds only in-frame ones; the method was immunoSEQ multiplex PCR. Among 100,000 to 150,000 clones, roughly 90% were seen once, and the ten largest hold less than 7%. The sequenced material came from blood. These receptors came from a man aged 18 to 35 in good health.

The chain employs TRBV11-2 and TRBJ1-1; possible D gene TRBD1, 6 bases. V was trimmed by 5 bases and J by 10 bases, leaving 11 bases between them. Germline V CDR1 and CDR2: SGHAT, FQNNGV. The CDR3 contains 11 residues. The CDR3 sequence is CASSHGQLAFF. For the CDR3, the DNA is TGTGCCAGCAGCCACGGACAGTTAGCTTTCTTT.

This clone came up once. V is TRBV5-7 and J is TRBJ2-3, with 8 bases identical to TRBD2. TRBV5-7 falls under the ORF class, with uncertain function. There are 16 residues in the CDR3. V lost 4 bases to trimming and J lost 2 bases; unmatched junction nucleotides: 9. This CDR3 reads CASSADIAGHTDTQYF. The CDR3 nucleotides are TGTGCCAGCAGCGCTGATATAGCGGGGCACACAGATACGCAGTATTTT.

The CDR3 sequence is CASNGQGAYNEQFF. In DNA form, the CDR3 reads TGTGCCAGCAATGGACAGGGGGCCTACAATGAGCAGTTCTTC. The chain couples TRBV28 to TRBJ2-1; 10 bases are a match to TRBD1. The CDR3 loop spans 14 amino acids. The germline CDR1 and CDR2 sequences are MDHEN and SYDVKM. V gave up 7 bases and J gave up 2 bases; unmatched junction bases: 2.

As concerns this clone: Other nucleotide sequences from this sample produce the same CDR3. For the CDR3, the DNA is TGTGCCAGCAGCCAAGAGGAAGTTTCCACAGATACGCAGTATTTT. This sequence encodes CASSQEEVSTDTQYF. The rearrangement joins TRBV14 to TRBJ2-3; D ambiguous. The CDR3 length is 15 residues. The germline CDR1 and CDR2 sequences are SGHDN and FVKESK. Trimming shortened V by 0 bases and J by 2 bases, and 9 bases separated the two germline ends.

The V call is TRBV10-3, the J call TRBJ2-1; D is possibly TRBD1 or TRBD2 (5 bases each). Trimming pared 11 bases from V and 8 bases from J, leaving 19 bases between. This CDR3 is 13 amino acids long. Looked up from germline, CDR1 is ENHRY and CDR2 is SYGVKD. The CDR3 bases are TGTGCCGCCAGGGTACTAGAGAAGGATGAGCAGTTCTTC. This sequence encodes CAARVLEKDEQFF.

This clone was counted a single time. The chain uses TRBV14 and TRBJ1-2; 7 bases map to TRBD1. V shed 1 base and J 4 bases; nucleotides not matched to a gene: 6. This CDR3 has 15 amino acids. In germline, CDR1 is SGHDN, CDR2 FVKESK. For the CDR3, the DNA is TGTGCCAGCAGCCAAGTCGGGACAGTTGGCTATGGCTACACCTTC. Its translation is CASSQVGTVGYGYTF.

The table lists this clone with a count of one. This chain links TRBV7-9 with TRBJ1-1; possibly TRBD1 for D (5 bases). The germline V gene encodes CDR1 SEHNR and CDR2 FQNEAQ (reference sequence). CDR3 length equals 14 residues. With 3 bases removed from V and 11 bases from J, the gap between germline ends came to 19 bases. CDR3: CASSLLESGDRAFF. In DNA, the CDR3 is TGTGCCAGCAGCTTGTTGGAATCGGGGGATCGGGCTTTCTTT. Full variable domain (missing parts from reference TRBV7-9 and TRBJ1-1): DTGVSQNPRHKITKRGQNVTFRCDPISEHNRLYWYRQTLGQGPEFLTYFQNEAQLEKSRLLSDRFSAERPKGSFSTLEIQRTEQGDSAMYLCASSLLESGDRAFFGQGTRLTVV.

This clone was observed a single time. This rearrangement joins TRBV5-4 to TRBJ2-7; D might be TRBD1 or TRBD2, each matching 5 bases. V lost 3 bases and J 1 base, leaving 17 bases between the germline ends. This CDR3 comprises 16 residues. Germline V lookup: CDR1 SGHNT, CDR2 YYREEE (reference sequence). CDR3 sequence (DNA): TGTGCCAGCAGCTCGGCTTCGGAGTGGGGGTCCTACGAGCAGTACTTC. Encoded protein: CASSSASEWGSYEQYF.

The rearrangement links TRBV6-5 to TRBJ2-1; D not certain. The V gene lost 8 bases and the J gene lost 9 bases, with 11 bases spanning the gap. The CDR3 has 11 residues. Germline loops: CDR1 MNHEY, CDR2 SVGAGI. CDR3 DNA: TGTGCCAGCGCTAGGATAGGTGAGCAGTTCTTC. This codes for CASARIGEQFF.

The V and J genes are TRBV5-6 and TRBJ1-6; 7 nucleotides align to TRBD1. The length of the CDR3 is 15 residues. Trimming cost V 0 bases and J 6 bases; bases outside gene matches: 3. Looked up from germline, CDR1 is SGHDT and CDR2 is YYEEEE. CDR3 sequence: CASSLGGDSNSPLHF. Written as DNA, the CDR3 is TGTGCCAGCAGCTTGGGGGGGGACAGTAATTCACCCCTCCACTTT.

This rearrangement joins TRBV7-2 to TRBJ1-1; 10 bases are a match to TRBD1. The trim removed 4 bases at V and 5 bases at J, leaving 7 bases unmatched. The germline gives CDR1 SGHTA, CDR2 FQGNSA. The CDR3 has 15 residues. The CDR3 DNA sequence: TGTGCCAGCAGCTGGGACCGGGACAGGGGTACTGAAGCTTTCTTT. Its translation: CASSWDRDRGTEAFF.

The chain recombines TRBV7-9 with TRBJ2-3, with 8 bases aligning to TRBD1. Germline CDR1 is SEHNR and CDR2 is FQNEAQ (reference sequence). Losses at the gene ends were 5 bases for V and 6 bases for J; bases not matched to a gene: 10. The CDR3 is 15 amino acids. The CDR3 coding sequence is TGTGCCAGCAGCAAAGCCCCGGACAGGGATGATACGCAGTATTTT. This codes for CASSKAPDRDDTQYF.

V is TRBV10-1 and J is TRBJ2-5; a weak D match, TRBD2 (6 bases). The CDR3 consists of 14 residues. CDR1 and CDR2 from the germline V gene are WNHNN and SYGVQD (reference sequence). V lost 0 bases to trimming and J lost 7 bases, with 12 bases between them. CDR3 DNA sequence: TGCGCCAGCAGTGAGTCCTCGGGAGTAGGGACCCAGTACTTC. Translating gives CASSESSGVGTQYF.

V is TRBV10-3 and J is TRBJ1-2, with 7 positions matching TRBD1. J lost 4 bases, V lost 4 bases, and 9 bases had no gene match. Germline values: CDR1 ENHRY, CDR2 SYGVKD. The length of the CDR3 is 15 residues. The CDR3 reads CAISGQGGSGYGYTF. CDR3 nucleotide sequence: TGTGCCATCAGTGGACAGGGCGGCTCTGGCTATGGCTACACCTTC.

This chain links TRBV7-2 with TRBJ2-3; 7 bases align to TRBD2. Germline CDR1 SGHTA, CDR2 FQGNSA. The CDR3 is 14 amino acids. J gave up 6 bases and V 1 base, and 4 bases lay outside the gene matches. The CDR3 DNA reads as TGTGCCAGCAGCTTAGTTGTTAGCGGGGATACGCAGTATTTT. Protein sequence: CASSLVVSGDTQYF.

The genes are TRBV3-1 (or the pseudogene TRBV3-2) and TRBJ2-3; 9 positions agree with TRBD2. Germline V gene data show CDR1 as LGHDT and CDR2 as YNNKEL (reference sequence). V lost 4 bases to trimming and J lost 0 bases; unmatched junction nucleotides: 8. The CDR3 contains 17 residues. The CDR3 spells CASSPNSGGVSTDTQYF. The CDR3 bases are TGTGCCAGCAGCCCTAATAGCGGGGGAGTAAGCACAGATACGCAGTATTTT.

This rearrangement joins TRBV5-6 to TRBJ1-1; 7 bases agree with TRBD1. Per germline, CDR1 SGHDT and CDR2 YYEEEE. The junction had 11 bases not matched to a gene; V was cut back by 0 bases and J by 3 bases. This CDR3 has 17 residues. The CDR3: CASSLVMGGGGDTEAFF. The DNA for the CDR3 is TGTGCCAGCAGCTTGGTTATGGGAGGGGGCGGGGACACTGAAGCTTTCTTT. Filled out from reference TRBV5-6 and TRBJ1-1, the complete variable domain reads DAGVTQSPTHLIKTRGQQVTLRCSPKSGHDTVSWYQQALGQGPQFIFQYYEEEERQRGNFPDRFSGHQFPNYSSELNVNALLLGDSALYLCASSLVMGGGGDTEAFFGQGTRLTVV.

The V gene is TRBV11-2, the J gene TRBJ1-2; D not resolved. Looked up from germline, CDR1 is SGHAT and CDR2 is FQNNGV. CDR3 length equals 15 residues. V was pared by 4 bases and J by 2 bases, with 14 bases between. The DNA for the CDR3 is TGTGCCAGCAGCTCTTTAAGGGTTCGGAACTATGGCTACACCTTC. It yields the protein CASSSLRVRNYGYTF. Based on the CDR3 plus reference TRBV11-2 and TRBJ1-2, the full variable domain is EAGVAQSPRYKIIEKRQSVAFWCNPISGHATLYWYQQILGQGPKLLIQFQNNGVVDDSQLPKDRFSAERLKGVDSTLKIQPAKLEDSAVYLCASSSLRVRNYGYTFGSGTRLTVV.

The chain joins TRBV11-2 to TRBJ1-4; no clear D gene. Trimming left V 6 bases short and J 0 bases short, with 14 bases between. Germline CDR1 is SGHAT and CDR2 is FQNNGV. The CDR3 spans 16 residues. CDR3 amino acids: CASSSVSFATNEKLFF. The DNA of the CDR3 is TGTGCCAGCAGTTCCGTTAGTTTTGCAACTAATGAAAAACTGTTTTTT.

J is TRBJ1-3 and V is TRBV7-9; D call uncertain. V lost 5 bases and J lost 7, with 18 bases in between. From germline, CDR1 is SEHNR and CDR2 FQNEAQ (reference sequence). The CDR3 extends over 15 amino acids. CDR3: CASSRTSAGMNTIYF. The CDR3 DNA reads as TGTGCCAGCAGCCGCACCAGTGCTGGAATGAACACCATATATTTT.

The chain joins TRBV19 to TRBJ1-1, with D possibly being TRBD1 (6 bases). The CDR3 spans 17 residues. Trimming cost V 5 bases and J 1 base, with 20 bases left between them. Germline CDR1 is LNHDA and CDR2 is SQIVND (reference sequence). This chain's CDR3 is CASSSPPGGVGNTEAFF. The CDR3 nucleotides read TGTGCCAGTAGTTCACCTCCGGGGGGCGTTGGGAACACTGAAGCTTTCTTT.

The chain has TRBV6-1 and TRBJ2-7; no clear D. The CDR3 runs to 11 residues. Germline CDR1 is MNHNS and CDR2 is SASEGT. V was cut by 3 bases and J by 4 bases, with 4 bases left in between. The CDR3 coding sequence is TGTGCCAGCAGTGACGTTTACGAGCAGTACTTC. Translation: CASSDVYEQYF.

The CDR3 loop is CASSFQTGFTDTQYF. CDR3 sequence (DNA): TGTGCCAGCAGCTTCCAAACAGGGTTCACAGATACGCAGTATTTT. The V call is TRBV11-2, the J call TRBJ2-3; a weak D match, TRBD1 (6 bases). The CDR3 runs to 15 residues. Germline V CDR1 and CDR2: SGHAT, FQNNGV. V was shortened by 3 bases and J by 2 bases, with 12 bases between the two germline ends.

This chain links TRBV5-5 with TRBJ2-3; 11 bases map to TRBD2. Per germline, CDR1 SGHKS and CDR2 YYEKEE (reference sequence). Unmatched junction bases numbered 8, after V lost 2 bases and J lost 3 bases. There are 17 residues in the CDR3. CDR3 nucleotides: TGTGCCAGCAGCTTTGTAGTAGCGGGGGGGCCGACAGATACGCAGTATTTT. This encodes CASSFVVAGGPTDTQYF.

Only one count was recorded for this clone. The rearrangement joins TRBV3-1 (or the pseudogene TRBV3-2) to TRBJ1-2; perhaps TRBD1 as D (5 bases). The CDR3 length is 16 residues. V shed 1 base and J shed 8 bases, with 20 bases lying between them. Germline V gene data show CDR1 as LGHDT and CDR2 as YNNKEL (reference sequence). CDR3 protein: CASSQGAQGGLKGYTF. In DNA form, the CDR3 reads TGTGCCAGCAGCCAAGGGGCCCAGGGAGGCCTAAAGGGCTACACCTTC.